This T cell receptor beta chain was captured by sequencing in a study of identifying expanded T cells in peripheral blood. Regarding the study as a whole: Over about two and four weeks, about 15 and 18 clones changed, versus 1.2 between replicates. Across healthy donors, higher total template counts meant significantly greater roughly two-week count variance.

On this clone itself: The antigen is not known.

No infections or other immune events were documented during collection. The CDR3 has 16 amino acids. V trimming: 2 bases; J trimming: 6 bases; junction bases outside the gene matches: 11. Germline CDR1 is SGHTA and CDR2 is FQGNSA. The repertoire was sequenced with immunoSEQ multiplex PCR; TCRdb's copy has only in-frame clones and lacks some. This sample yields 65,000 to 95,000 clones, of which about 83% are seen a single time; about 20% belongs to the top ten. The sample was blood. The source of this sequence is a person aged 18-70 years in good health. The chain couples TRBV7-2 to TRBJ2-7; the match to TRBD2 covers 9 bases. The CDR3 DNA follows: TGTGCCAGCAGCTTATTCGGAGCGGGAGGCCCCGTCGAGCAGTACTTC. As protein: CASSLFGAGGPVEQYF.